The clone carrying this TCR beta chain was counted between two and nine times. With 4 bases clipped from V and 5 bases from J, the junction kept 10 bases outside the gene matches. CDR3 length: 16 amino acids. The V gene's germline CDR1 is LGHDT and CDR2 YNNKEL (reference sequence). This record comes from a study of blood T cell repertoires in COVID-19. Study summary: Donors in the United States, Italy and Spain gave samples during acute or convalescent COVID-19. PBMCs, B-cell-depleted T cells, or T cells were the source of the cDNA or gDNA that made up the material.

Per the original data handling: How many nucleated cells were present was estimated from reference gene primer amplification. The protocol was immunoSEQ multiplex PCR, while the TCRdb copy is restricted to in-frame clones and leaves out a portion. Clone size and V and J calls were adopted from that table, with D and trimming inferred from the DNA. The sample records roughly 250,000 clones, 79% being singletons. The gene calls are TRBV3-1 (or the pseudogene TRBV3-2) and TRBJ2-3; 9 bases line up with TRBD2. Input material: peripheral blood. The origin of this receptor is a woman in her 40s with active or convalescent COVID-19. The CDR3 loop reads CASSPQIAGARDTQYF. CDR3 DNA sequence: TGTGCCAGCAGCCCTCAAATAGCGGGGGCCCGAGATACGCAGTATTTT.